This paragraph reports one T cell receptor beta chain. The specificity of this receptor is unknown. The sample holds no much larger clone one base away, and base qualities are not on file. The record originates from a study of blood T cell repertoires in COVID-19 (dated by TCRdb to the early 2020s). The study in broad terms: The collaborator samples originated in the United States, Italy and Spain and spanned the acute and convalescent phases of COVID-19. The prospective study material was composed of cDNA or gDNA derived from T cells, B-cell-depleted T cells, or PBMCs. Subjects who had been exposed to COVID-19, were actively infected with it, or had recovered from it provided the deeply sampled blood TCRbeta repertoires that made up the dataset. A freely available public database, intended as a resource for researchers studying the immune response to SARS-CoV-2, is where the repertoires were released. Samples were obtained from the ongoing ImmuneRACE study (first 160 participants) and from about 1,300 subjects provided by 6 global collaborators. A de-identified subject ID, COVID-19 status, age in years and sex were almost always included in the sample metadata. HLA class I and class II types, where available, came from metadata supplied by the sample provider rather than from assay-based typing.

Points the paper makes about the study in general: How much clinical and demographic metadata was included differed by source and by participant, and the metadata was provided uncurated.

From a lookup of the germline V gene (reference sequence), CDR1 and CDR2 are LNHDA and SQIVND. V is pruned by 3 bases and J by 5 bases, leaving 7 bases of the junction without a gene match. CDR3 length: 16 amino acids, cysteine to phenylalanine. Of the read, only the CDR3 DNA is kept; its 48 bases are in frame from base 1. Participants in the prospective study were enrolled through a virtual design, were aged roughly 18 to 90 years, and lived in about 25 United States geographic areas. To assign participants to cohorts, the prospective study relied on clinical history that participants themselves reported in a screening survey and a study questionnaire. Exposed participants were defined as having been in contact with someone with a PCR-confirmed or clinician-diagnosed COVID-19 case within 2 weeks of study entry. In the prospective study, whole blood, serum and a nasopharyngeal or oropharyngeal swab were collected from each participant by mobile phlebotomists. Participants in the prospective study had the option to provide additional blood draws and questionnaires over an approximately 2-month period. Prospective study blood samples were shipped either frozen or at room temperature before DNA extraction.

TCRbeta CDR3 regions were amplified from genomic DNA using the immunoSEQ Assay, a bias-controlled multiplex PCR. The original pipeline was this. Within the assay, amplification of reference gene primers was used to estimate how many nucleated cells each sample contained. Sequence reads were collapsed and filtered to measure the absolute abundance of every unique TCRbeta CDR3 rearrangement. Productive Simpson clonality was computed per sample as the square root of Simpson's diversity index over productive rearrangements. Imported from immuneACCESS, the table was reduced by TCRdb to in-frame sequences with V and J called. These copies leave out some clones; in studies compared against another copy, an unresolved V gene accounts for under half, and the cause of the remainder is not known. The V and J calls and clone size are taken from that table; D and trimming were inferred from the DNA. This sample gives roughly 260,000 clones in total; 83% of them show up just once. Approximately 3.8% of the sample is in the top ten clones.

The sample consisted of PBMCs or T cells enriched from blood (not recorded which). The chain was built from TRBV19 and TRBJ1-2, with 12 bases aligning to TRBD1. The origin of this receptor is a woman in her thirties or forties who had been exposed to COVID-19. The encoded CDR3 is CASSIRDRGLVYGYTF. The nucleotide sequence reads as follows: TGTGCCAGTAGTATCCGGGACAGGGGGCTGGTATATGGCTACACCTTC.